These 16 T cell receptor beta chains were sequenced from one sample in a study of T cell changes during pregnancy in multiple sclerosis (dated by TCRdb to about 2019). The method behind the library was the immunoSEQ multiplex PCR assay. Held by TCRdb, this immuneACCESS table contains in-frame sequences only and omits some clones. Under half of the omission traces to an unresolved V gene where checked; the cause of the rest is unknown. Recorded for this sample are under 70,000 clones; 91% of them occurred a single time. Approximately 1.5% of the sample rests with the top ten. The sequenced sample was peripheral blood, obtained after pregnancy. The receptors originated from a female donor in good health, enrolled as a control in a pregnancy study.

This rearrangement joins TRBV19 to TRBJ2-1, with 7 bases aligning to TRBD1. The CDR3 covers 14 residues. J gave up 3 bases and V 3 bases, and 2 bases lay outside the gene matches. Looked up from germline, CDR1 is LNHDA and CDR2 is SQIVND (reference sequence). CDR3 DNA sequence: TGTGCCAGTAGTATTACAGGGGTCTACAATGAGCAGTTCTTC. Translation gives CASSITGVYNEQFF.

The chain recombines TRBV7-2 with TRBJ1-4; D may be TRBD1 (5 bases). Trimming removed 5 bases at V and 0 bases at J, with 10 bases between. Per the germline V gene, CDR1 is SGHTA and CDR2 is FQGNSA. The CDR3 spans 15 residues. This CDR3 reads CASSPTRATNEKLFF. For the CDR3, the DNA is TGTGCCAGCAGCCCGACCAGGGCAACTAATGAAAAACTGTTTTTT.

CDR3: CASSQEIPSGGNTGELFF. Written as DNA, the CDR3 is TGCGCCAGCAGCCAAGAAATACCTAGCGGGGGAAACACCGGGGAGCTGTTTTTT. V is TRBV4-3 and J is TRBJ2-2; 10 bases fit TRBD2. Trimming removed 0 bases from V and 2 bases from J; junction bases left unmatched: 6. This CDR3 comprises 18 residues. CDR1 and CDR2 (germline): LGHNA, YSLEER.

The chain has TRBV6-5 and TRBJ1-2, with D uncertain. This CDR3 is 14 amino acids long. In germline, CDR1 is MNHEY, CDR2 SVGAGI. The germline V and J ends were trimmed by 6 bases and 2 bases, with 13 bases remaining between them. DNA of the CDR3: TGTGCCAGCAGCCCCCAGGCGGGAAACTATGGCTACACCTTC. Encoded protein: CASSPQAGNYGYTF.

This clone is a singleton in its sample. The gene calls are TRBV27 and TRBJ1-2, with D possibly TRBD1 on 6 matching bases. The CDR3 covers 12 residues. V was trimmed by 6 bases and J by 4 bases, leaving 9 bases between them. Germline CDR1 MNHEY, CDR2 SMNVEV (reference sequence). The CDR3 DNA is TGTGCCAGCAGGAACAGGGCCTATGGCTACACCTTC. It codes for CASRNRAYGYTF.

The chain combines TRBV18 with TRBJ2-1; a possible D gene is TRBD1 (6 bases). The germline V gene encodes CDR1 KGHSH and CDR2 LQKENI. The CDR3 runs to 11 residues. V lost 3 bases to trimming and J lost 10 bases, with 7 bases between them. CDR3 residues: CASSPTGEQFF. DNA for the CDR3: TGTGCCAGCTCACCTACAGGGGAGCAGTTCTTC.

CDR3 DNA: TGCGCCAGCAGCCAAGAAAGGGGAAGCTACGAGCAGTACTTC. Residues: CASSQERGSYEQYF. This rearrangement joins TRBV4-3 to TRBJ2-7, with D perhaps matching TRBD1 (5 bases). From germline, CDR1 is LGHNA and CDR2 YSLEER. CDR3 length equals 14 residues. Trimming cost V 0 bases and J 3 bases, with 9 bases left between them.

CDR3 protein: CAISETTGAVTGELFF. CDR3 DNA sequence: TGTGCCATCAGTGAGACGACAGGAGCCGTCACCGGGGAGCTGTTTTTT. The chain uses TRBV10-3 and TRBJ2-2; a weak D match, TRBD1 (6 bases). The CDR3 totals 16 residues. The germline V gene has CDR1 ENHRY and CDR2 SYGVKD. Trimming took 2 bases from V and 4 from J, leaving 14 bases between them.

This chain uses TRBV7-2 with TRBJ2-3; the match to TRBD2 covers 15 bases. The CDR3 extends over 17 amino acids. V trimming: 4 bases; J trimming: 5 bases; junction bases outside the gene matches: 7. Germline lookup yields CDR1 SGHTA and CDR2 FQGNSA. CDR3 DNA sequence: TGTGCCAGCAGCTCCGGACTAGCGGGGGGGATTGGAGATACGCAGTATTTT. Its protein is CASSSGLAGGIGDTQYF.

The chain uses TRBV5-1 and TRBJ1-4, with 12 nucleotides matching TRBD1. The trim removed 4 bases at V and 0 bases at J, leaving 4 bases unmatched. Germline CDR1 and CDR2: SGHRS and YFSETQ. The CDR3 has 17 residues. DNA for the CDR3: TGCGCCAGCAGCCTGGGACAGGGGGCCACAACTAATGAAAAACTGTTTTTT. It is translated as CASSLGQGATTNEKLFF.

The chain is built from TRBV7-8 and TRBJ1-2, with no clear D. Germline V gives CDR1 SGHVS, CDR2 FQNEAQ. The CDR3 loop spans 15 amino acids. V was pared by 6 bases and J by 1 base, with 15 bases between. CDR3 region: CASRPRGVLNYGYTF. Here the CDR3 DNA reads TGTGCCAGCAGGCCGCGGGGAGTACTTAACTATGGCTACACCTTC.

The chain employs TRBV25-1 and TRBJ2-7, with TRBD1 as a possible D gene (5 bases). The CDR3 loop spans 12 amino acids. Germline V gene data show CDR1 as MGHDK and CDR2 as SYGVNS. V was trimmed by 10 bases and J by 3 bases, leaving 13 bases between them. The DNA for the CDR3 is TGTGCCACCTCAGGGCACCTCTACGAGCAGTACTTC. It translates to CATSGHLYEQYF.

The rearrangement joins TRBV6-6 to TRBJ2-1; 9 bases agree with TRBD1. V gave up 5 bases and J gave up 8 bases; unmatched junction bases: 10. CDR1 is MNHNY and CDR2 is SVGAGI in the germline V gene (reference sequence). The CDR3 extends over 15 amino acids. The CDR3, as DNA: TGTGCCAGCAGTAACGGGGGGACAGGGAACCATGAGCAGTTCTTC. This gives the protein CASSNGGTGNHEQFF.

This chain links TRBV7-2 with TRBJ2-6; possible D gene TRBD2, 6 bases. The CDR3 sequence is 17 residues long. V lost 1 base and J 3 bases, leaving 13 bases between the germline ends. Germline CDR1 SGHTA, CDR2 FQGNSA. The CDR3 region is CASSLEWRAYGANVLTF. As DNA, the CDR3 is TGTGCCAGCAGCTTAGAATGGAGGGCTTATGGGGCCAACGTCCTGACTTTC. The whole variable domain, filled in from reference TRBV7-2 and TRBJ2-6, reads GAGVSQSPSNKVTEKGKDVELRCDPISGHTALYWYRQSLGQGLEFLIYFQGNSAPDKSGLPSDRFSAERTGGSVSTLTIQRTQQEDSAVYLCASSLEWRAYGANVLTFGAGSRLTVL.

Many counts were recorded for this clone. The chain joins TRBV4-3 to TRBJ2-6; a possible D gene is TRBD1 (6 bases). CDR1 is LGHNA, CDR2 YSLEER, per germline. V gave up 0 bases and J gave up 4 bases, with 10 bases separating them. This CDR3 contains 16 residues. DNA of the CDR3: TGCGCCAGCAGCCAAGACCAGGGGACCGGGGCCAACGTCCTGACTTTC. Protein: CASSQDQGTGANVLTF.

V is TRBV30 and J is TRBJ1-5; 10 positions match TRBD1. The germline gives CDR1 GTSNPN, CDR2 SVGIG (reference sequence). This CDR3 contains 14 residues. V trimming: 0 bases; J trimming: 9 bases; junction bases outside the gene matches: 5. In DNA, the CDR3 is TGTGCCTGGAGTGTACGGGACAGGGGCGCGCCCCAGCATTTT. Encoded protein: CAWSVRDRGAPQHF. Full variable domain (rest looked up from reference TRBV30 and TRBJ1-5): SQTIHQWPATLVQPVGSPLSLECTVEGTSNPNLYWYRQAAGRGLQLLFYSVGIGQISSEVPQNLSASRPQDRQFILSSKKLLLSDSGFYLCAWSVRDRGAPQHFGDGTRLSIL.